This paragraph covers one T cell receptor (beta chain) sequence. Its antigen remains unidentified. These data come from a study of T cells expressing NK-cell markers. Study details: From sorted CD3+CD56+NKG2C+, CD3+CD56+NKG2C- and CD3+CD56-NKG2C+ T cells came the TCR beta repertoires. Seven HCMV-seropositive donors and one seronegative donor made up the eight sequenced donors.

UMIs were included in TCR beta cDNA generated by 5'RACE template switching. TCRdb re-called the 5' RACE reads and catalogs CDR3 proteins one per entry, DNA excluded. This sample's table has some 500,000 distinct CDR3 sequences. Study-wide results and limits: Leadership of the CD3+CD56-NKG2C+ fraction also belonged to these clonotypes in a handful of donors.

Germline V lookup: CDR1 LGHNA, CDR2 YNFKEQ. The CDR3 covers 18 residues. The sequencing sample was made of blood T cells: a sorted CD56 or NKG2C T cell subset, CD4+ or CD8+ T cells, or bulk PBMC T cells (not recorded which). The chain employs TRBV4-2 and TRBJ2-1; no DNA is available, so the TRBD2 call from TCRdb remains unchecked. The clonotype comes from a woman between 50 and 59 years old in good health. This CDR3 reads CASSQDLTSGSANNEQFF.